The rows below give T cell receptor beta chains drawn from one sample of a study of T cells in Graves' hyperthyroidism and ophthalmopathy. MiXCR, run by TCRdb on the multiplex PCR reads, gives a single entry per CDR3 protein. This sample yields fewer than 650,000 distinct CDR3 sequences, of which 40% to 55% are seen a single time; approximately 44% belongs to the top ten. The specimen sequenced was peripheral blood or thyroid tissue (not recorded which). All receptors come from an adult woman with Graves' disease, either hyperthyroidism or ophthalmopathy (not recorded which). The CDR3 runs from the conserved cysteine through the conserved F or W. D genes are given only for firm matches. Rows may omit the clone size; those that give it use once, few, many or a size class.

j_gene | d_gene | abundance | v_gene | len | CDR3aa | CDR3nt
TRBJ1-2 | TRBD1 | few | TRBV29-1 | 19 | CSVPRRLTGTVGANYGYTF | TGCAGCGTTCCCCGCCGCCTTACCGGGACAGTTGGGGCTAACTATGGCTACACCTTC
TRBJ1-5 | TRBD1 | many | TRBV20-1 | 14 | CSASRALGGQPQHF | TGCAGTGCTAGTAGGGCCCTAGGGGGCCAGCCCCAGCATTTT
TRBJ2-7 | . | . | TRBV12-3/TRBV12-4 | 14 | CASSPGDISYEQYF | TGCGCCAGCAGCCCGGGGGACATCTCCTACGAGCAGTACTTC
TRBJ1-3 | . | many | TRBV13 | 15 | CASSLGVSSGNTIYF | TGTGCCAGCAGCTTAGGGGTCTCCTCTGGAAACACCATATATTTT
TRBJ2-5 | TRBD2 | . | TRBV5-4 | 14 | CAKQGTSGRETQYF | TGTGCTAAGCAGGGTACTAGCGGGAGAGAGACCCAGTACTTC
TRBJ2-2 | . | . | TRBV7-3 | 15 | CASSPRGMDTGELFF | TGTGCCAGCAGCCCTAGGGGTATGGACACCGGGGAGCTGTTTTTT
TRBJ1-1 | . | many | TRBV20-1 | 14 | CSAREQVGYTEAFF | TGCAGTGCTAGAGAGCAGGTTGGCTACACTGAAGCTTTCTTT
TRBJ1-2 | . | . | TRBV15 | 15 | CATSSAPFRDIGYTF | TGTGCCACCAGCAGTGCTCCTTTCCGGGACATTGGCTACACCTTC
TRBJ1-2 | TRBD1 | many | TRBV29-1 | 13 | CSVGQGGGYGYTF | TGCAGCGTTGGACAGGGAGGGGGATATGGCTACACCTTC
TRBJ2-5 | TRBD1 | many | TRBV6-5 | 14 | CASSRQGVQETQYF | TGTGCCAGCAGTCGGCAGGGGGTACAAGAGACCCAGTACTTC
TRBJ1-4 | . | . | TRBV5-1 | 15 | CASSQNVGIGEKLFF | TGCGCCAGCAGCCAAAATGTGGGGATTGGGGAAAAACTGTTTTTT
TRBJ2-7 | . | . | TRBV25-1 | 11 | CASSESYGQYF | TGTGCCAGCAGTGAATCCTACGGGCAGTACTTC
TRBJ2-5 | TRBD1 | many | TRBV10-3 | 13 | CAIKAGGDETQYF | TGTGCCATCAAGGCAGGGGGCGATGAGACCCAGTACTTC
TRBJ1-2 | . | . | TRBV29-1 | 11 | CSVELGDGYTF | TGCAGCGTTGAACTGGGGGATGGCTACACCTTC
TRBJ2-5 | TRBD2 | few | TRBV20-1 | 13 | CSAPSGGSETQYF | TGCAGTGCGCCGTCGGGCGGGAGTGAGACCCAGTACTTC
TRBJ1-5 | . | many | TRBV5-6 | 14 | CASSLGVGGQPQHF | TGTGCCAGCAGCTTGGGGGTAGGTGGTCAGCCCCAGCATTTT
TRBJ2-5 | TRBD1 | . | TRBV5-6 | 14 | CASSGRTGKETQYF | TGTGCCAGCAGCGGAAGGACAGGCAAAGAGACCCAGTACTTC
TRBJ2-6 | . | . | TRBV20-1 | 12 | CSAWSGVNVLTF | TGCAGTGCTTGGTCTGGGGTCAACGTCCTGACTTTC
TRBJ1-6 | . | . | TRBV7-2 | 11 | CASSLGQPLHF | TGTGCCAGCAGCTTGGGACAACCCCTCCACTTT
TRBJ2-6 | . | . | TRBV10-3 | 19 | CAISASTGFARAGANVLTF | TGTGCCATCAGTGCGTCGACAGGCTTCGCGAGGGCTGGGGCCAACGTCCTGACTTTC
TRBJ1-6 | . | once | TRBV7-2 | 16 | CASSQDGQGRNSPLHF | TGTGCCAGCAGCCAAGATGGGCAGGGGAGAAATTCACCCCTCCACTTT
TRBJ1-5 | TRBD1 | many | TRBV29-1 | 15 | CSVKSGTGTNQPQHF | TGCAGCGTCAAATCTGGGACAGGGACCAATCAGCCCCAGCATTTT
TRBJ2-7 | . | . | TRBV7-2 | 15 | CASSQDKQGYYEQYF | TGTGCCAGCAGCCAAGATAAACAGGGATACTACGAGCAGTACTTC
TRBJ1-1 | . | many | TRBV20-1 | 15 | CSASRGRSLNTEAFF | TGCAGTGCTAGTAGGGGCCGGAGCTTGAACACTGAAGCTTTCTTT
TRBJ1-2 | . | many | TRBV12-3/TRBV12-4 | 13 | CASSPYEGSGYTF | TGTGCCAGCAGCCCATATGAGGGGTCTGGCTACACCTTC
TRBJ1-6 | . | . | TRBV25-1 | 15 | CASSGDWLYNSPLHF | TGTGCCAGCAGCGGGGACTGGCTCTATAATTCACCCCTCCACTTT
TRBJ2-7 | . | few | TRBV7-9 | 14 | CASSLPSTTYEQYF | TGTGCCAGCAGCTTACCCTCTACCACCTACGAGCAGTACTTC
TRBJ1-1 | . | . | TRBV28 | 13 | CASKDGLNTEAFF | TGTGCCAGCAAGGACGGTTTGAACACTGAAGCTTTCTTT
TRBJ1-5 | . | many | TRBV10-3 | 15 | CATMEGRNSNQPQHF | TGTGCCACCATGGAAGGACGGAATAGCAATCAGCCCCAGCATTTT
TRBJ2-5 | . | . | TRBV10-3 | 12 | CASSFPRETQYF | TGTGCCAGCAGTTTCCCTAGGGAGACCCAGTACTTC
TRBJ1-2 | . | many | TRBV7-2 | 16 | CASSLVFGGLNYGYTF | TGTGCCAGCAGCTTAGTCTTCGGGGGCCTTAACTATGGCTACACCTTC
TRBJ2-7 | TRBD1 | many | TRBV7-2 | 16 | CASSSISGTGSYEQYF | TGTGCCAGCAGCTCGATCTCCGGGACAGGCTCCTACGAGCAGTACTTC
TRBJ1-2 | . | many | TRBV7-9 | 11 | CASSLDGGYTF | TGTGCCAGCAGCCTAGACGGTGGCTACACCTTC
TRBJ1-3 | . | . | TRBV25-1 | 16 | CASSFTANPWENTIYF | TGTGCCAGCAGCTTTACAGCCAACCCTTGGGAAAACACCATATATTTT
TRBJ2-5 | . | . | TRBV7-9 | 15 | CASSLEGSSQETQYF | TGTGCCAGCAGCTTAGAGGGCAGCTCCCAAGAGACCCAGTACTTC
TRBJ2-7 | . | once | TRBV19 | 14 | CARTGSASSYEQYF | TGTGCGCGTACGGGGAGCGCGAGCTCCTACGAGCAGTACTTC
TRBJ2-5 | TRBD2 | . | TRBV10-3 | 12 | CAISQTLAGEYF | TGTGCCATCAGTCAGACCCTAGCGGGAGAGTACTTC
TRBJ1-2 | . | many | TRBV6-1 | 17 | CASRLRRQPEANYGYTF | TGTGCCAGCAGATTACGGAGGCAGCCTGAAGCTAACTATGGCTACACCTTC
TRBJ1-6 | . | many | TRBV7-6 | 15 | CASSLEGQGNSPLHF | TGTGCCAGCAGCTTAGAAGGCCAGGGAAATTCACCCCTCCACTTT
TRBJ1-5 | . | many | TRBV4-3 | 15 | CASSLTRYSNQPQHF | TGCGCCAGCAGCCTAACCCGTTATAGCAATCAGCCCCAGCATTTT
TRBJ2-5 | . | . | TRBV7-9 | 15 | CASSSGGGLEETQYF | TGTGCCAGCAGCTCCGGAGGTGGGCTGGAGGAGACCCAGTACTTC
TRBJ1-5 | . | many | TRBV12-3/TRBV12-4 | 14 | CASSLRGVGQPQHF | TGTGCCAGCAGTTTAAGAGGGGTAGGTCAGCCCCAGCATTTT
TRBJ1-6 | . | many | TRBV20-1 | 14 | CSAARTDYNSPLHF | TGCAGTGCTGCCCGGACAGACTATAATTCACCCCTCCACTTT
TRBJ1-3 | TRBD1 | many | TRBV20-1 | 17 | CSARVPGTGDSGNTIYF | TGCAGTGCTAGAGTCCCCGGGACAGGCGACTCTGGAAACACCATATATTTT
TRBJ1-1 | . | . | TRBV4-2 | 12 | CASSQELAGGIF | TGTGCCAGCAGCCAAGAACTAGCGGGAGGAATCTTT
TRBJ1-2 | . | . | TRBV19 | 18 | CASSIDYLNTWTLYGYTF | TGTGCCAGTAGTATAGACTACCTCAACACTTGGACACTCTATGGCTACACCTTC
TRBJ2-5 | . | few | TRBV7-2 | 15 | CASSFDWAGMETQYF | TGTGCCAGCAGCTTTGATTGGGCGGGGATGGAGACCCAGTACTTC
TRBJ1-2 | . | many | TRBV29-1 | 13 | CSVGVGRDYGYTF | TGCAGCGTTGGTGTGGGCAGGGACTATGGCTACACCTTC
TRBJ1-1 | . | many | TRBV5-6 | 12 | CASSSSGPEAFF | TGTGCCAGCAGCTCCTCCGGCCCTGAAGCTTTCTTT
TRBJ1-5 | . | . | TRBV2 | 16 | CASREGWEYSNQPQHF | TGTGCCAGCAGGGAGGGCTGGGAATATAGCAATCAGCCCCAGCATTTT
TRBJ2-5 | TRBD1 | many | TRBV3-1 | 13 | CASSHLDRETQYF | TGTGCCAGCAGCCACCTGGACAGGGAGACCCAGTACTTC
TRBJ1-1 | . | once | TRBV13 | 14 | CASSLRGPRTEAFF | TGCGCCAGCAGCTTGCGGGGGCCGCGGACTGAAGCTTTCTTT
TRBJ2-3 | . | few | TRBV7-9 | 14 | CASSLGTRDIDLEF | TGTGCCAGCAGCTTAGGAACACGGGATATCGATTTGGAGTTT
TRBJ2-2 | TRBD2 | . | TRBV29-1 | 15 | CSVGTGGTNTGELFF | TGCAGCGTTGGTACGGGGGGAACGAACACCGGGGAGCTGTTTTTT
TRBJ2-2 | . | few | TRBV24-1 | 18 | CATSTGSGRGSNTGELFF | TGTGCCACCAGTACAGGATCGGGGCGGGGATCGAACACCGGGGAGCTGTTTTTT
TRBJ1-2 | . | . | TRBV28 | 15 | CASSSGASTYYGYTF | TGTGCCAGCAGTTCAGGGGCCTCGACCTACTATGGCTACACCTTC
TRBJ2-6 | . | many | TRBV29-1 | 13 | CSVGYSGANVLTF | TGCAGCGTTGGGTACTCTGGGGCCAACGTCCTGACTTTC
TRBJ1-4 | TRBD1 | . | TRBV7-2 | 16 | CASSLEPTGGREKLFF | TGTGCCAGCAGCTTGGAACCCACAGGGGGAAGAGAAAAACTGTTTTTT
TRBJ1-1 | . | many | TRBV2 | 15 | CASTFQGRAYTEAFF | TGTGCCAGCACTTTTCAGGGGCGGGCGTACACTGAAGCTTTCTTT